This T cell receptor (beta chain) was documented in a study of T cell repertoires in cytomegalovirus infection. For the study at large: Matching HLA type and CMV infection were both indicated by public TCR beta signatures.

CDR3 length: 16 residues. V was clipped by 6 bases and J by 5 bases; unmatched bases: 14. TCRdb fed the reads into MiXCR, producing one record per CDR3 protein. This table holds about 300,000 distinct CDR3 sequences, about a tenth found once. This rearrangement joins TRBV12-3 or TRBV12-4 to TRBJ2-5; 8 bases are a match to TRBD2. This sequence was found in a human donor in good health (CMV status not recorded). Some clones in this sample may be carry-over from other donors' samples. Input material: PBMCs. The CDR3 nucleotides are TGTGCCAGCAGACTGCGGGTAGCGGGGACCCGGGAGACCCAGTACTTC. It translates to CASRLRVAGTRETQYF.